The T cell receptor beta chain described here comes from a study of T cells in Graves' hyperthyroidism and ophthalmopathy. The CDR3 totals 17 residues. CDR1 is SGHRS, CDR2 YFSETQ, per germline. V lost 3 bases, J lost 0 bases, and 15 bases lay in between. What was amplified from RNA transcripts were TCR beta CDR3 regions. HTBI primers drove first-round RT-PCR of the TCR CDR3. TCRdb independently ran MiXCR on the multiplex PCR reads; one entry per CDR3 protein. The sample lists over 500,000 distinct CDR3 sequences, around 50% occurring once. The sample was peripheral blood or thyroid tissue (not recorded which). This receptor was obtained from an adult woman with Graves' disease, either hyperthyroidism or ophthalmopathy (not recorded which). This chain links TRBV5-1 with TRBJ2-2; D is tentatively TRBD1 or TRBD2 (5 bases each). CDR3 protein: CASSSGPLEANTGELFF. In DNA, the CDR3 is TGCGCCAGCAGCTCGGGACCCCTGGAGGCGAACACCGGGGAGCTGTTTTTT.